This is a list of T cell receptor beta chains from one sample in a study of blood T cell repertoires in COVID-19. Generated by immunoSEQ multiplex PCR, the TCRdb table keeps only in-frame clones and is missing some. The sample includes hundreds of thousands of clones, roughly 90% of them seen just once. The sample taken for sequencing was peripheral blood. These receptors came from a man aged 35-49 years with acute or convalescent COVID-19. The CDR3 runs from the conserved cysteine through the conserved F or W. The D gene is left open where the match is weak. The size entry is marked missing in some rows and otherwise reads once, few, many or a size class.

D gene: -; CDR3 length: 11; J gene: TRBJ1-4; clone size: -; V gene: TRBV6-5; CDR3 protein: CATRSNEKLFF; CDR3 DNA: TGTGCCACTAGATCCAATGAAAAACTGTTTTTT
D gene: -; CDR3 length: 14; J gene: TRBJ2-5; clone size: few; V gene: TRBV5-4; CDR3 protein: CASSYRSSGETQYF; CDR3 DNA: TGTGCCAGCAGCTACAGATCCAGCGGGGAGACCCAGTACTTC
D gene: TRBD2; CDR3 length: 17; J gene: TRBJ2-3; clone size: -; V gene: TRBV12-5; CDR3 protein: CASGLALAGGGTDTQYF; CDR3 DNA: TGTGCTAGTGGTTTGGCCCTAGCGGGGGGGGGTACAGATACGCAGTATTTT
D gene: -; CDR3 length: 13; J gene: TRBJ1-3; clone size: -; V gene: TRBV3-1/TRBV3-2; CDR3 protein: CASSSRSGNTIYF; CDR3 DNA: TGTGCCAGCAGCTCGCGTTCTGGAAACACCATATATTTT
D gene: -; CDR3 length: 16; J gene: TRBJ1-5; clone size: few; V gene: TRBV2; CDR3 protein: CASSSYGGYSNQPQHF; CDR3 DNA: TGTGCCAGCAGTTCTTACGGAGGGTATAGCAATCAGCCCCAGCATTTT
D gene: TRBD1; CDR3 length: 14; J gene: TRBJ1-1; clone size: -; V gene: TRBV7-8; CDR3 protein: CASSVRDSRRAAFF; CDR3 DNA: TGTGCCAGCAGCGTCCGGGACAGTAGACGGGCAGCTTTCTTT
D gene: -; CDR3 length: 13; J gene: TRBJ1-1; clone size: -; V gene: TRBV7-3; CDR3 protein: CASSLYLNTEAFF; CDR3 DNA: TGTGCCAGCAGCCTGTATCTGAACACTGAAGCTTTCTTT
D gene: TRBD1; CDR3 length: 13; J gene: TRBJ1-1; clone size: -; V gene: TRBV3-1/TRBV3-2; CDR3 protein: CASSRQGKTEAFF; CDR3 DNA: TGTGCCAGCAGCCGACAGGGAAAGACTGAAGCTTTCTTT
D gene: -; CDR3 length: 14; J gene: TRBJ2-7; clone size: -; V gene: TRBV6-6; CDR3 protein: CASSGPTGSYEQYF; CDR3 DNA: TGTGCCAGCAGTGGTCCAACCGGCTCCTACGAGCAGTACTTC
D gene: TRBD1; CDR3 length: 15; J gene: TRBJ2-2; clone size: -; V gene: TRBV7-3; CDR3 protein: CASSTGTGRAGELFF; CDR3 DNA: TGTGCCAGCAGCACGGGGACAGGGAGGGCCGGGGAGCTGTTTTTT
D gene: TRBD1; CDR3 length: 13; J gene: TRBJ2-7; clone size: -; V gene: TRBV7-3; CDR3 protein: CASSSEGGNEQYF; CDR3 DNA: TGTGCCAGCAGCTCAGAAGGGGGCAACGAGCAGTACTTC
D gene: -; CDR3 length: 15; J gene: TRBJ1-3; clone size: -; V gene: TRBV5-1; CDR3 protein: CASSLLAGSGNTIYF; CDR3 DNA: TGCGCCAGCAGCTTGCTGGCAGGTTCGGGAAACACCATATATTTT
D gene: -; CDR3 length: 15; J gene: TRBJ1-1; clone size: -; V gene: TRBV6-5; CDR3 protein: CASSYWGQMNTEAFF; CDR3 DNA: TGTGCCAGCAGTTACTGGGGACAAATGAACACTGAAGCTTTCTTT
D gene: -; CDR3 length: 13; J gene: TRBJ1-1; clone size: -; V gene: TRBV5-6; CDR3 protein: CASSSPQGTEAFF; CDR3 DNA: TGTGCCAGCAGCTCCCCGCAGGGCACTGAAGCTTTCTTT
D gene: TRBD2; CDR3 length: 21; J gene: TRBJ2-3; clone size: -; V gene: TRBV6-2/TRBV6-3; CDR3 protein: CASSYSRLLAGGPRSTDTQYF; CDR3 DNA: TGTGCCAGCAGTTACTCGAGGTTACTAGCGGGGGGGCCCCGTAGCACAGATACGCAGTATTTT
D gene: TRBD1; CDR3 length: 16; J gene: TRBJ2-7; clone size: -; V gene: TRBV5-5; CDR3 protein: CASSLEVETGPYEQYF; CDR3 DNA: TGTGCCAGCAGCTTGGAGGTCGAGACAGGGCCCTACGAGCAGTACTTC
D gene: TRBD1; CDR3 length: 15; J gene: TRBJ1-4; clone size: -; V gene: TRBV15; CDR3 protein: CATSTQGAPNEKLFF; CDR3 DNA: TGTGCCACCAGCACCCAGGGGGCTCCTAATGAAAAACTGTTTTTT
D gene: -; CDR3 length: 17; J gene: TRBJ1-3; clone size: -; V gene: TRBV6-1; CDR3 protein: CASSEVAHSLFGNTIYF; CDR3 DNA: TGTGCCAGCAGTGAAGTTGCCCACTCTCTCTTTGGAAACACCATATATTTT
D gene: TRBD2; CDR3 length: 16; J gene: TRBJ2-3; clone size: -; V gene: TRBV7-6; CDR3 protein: CASSLAGGGGTDTQYF; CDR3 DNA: TGTGCCAGCAGCTTAGCGGGCGGGGGAGGCACAGATACGCAGTATTTT
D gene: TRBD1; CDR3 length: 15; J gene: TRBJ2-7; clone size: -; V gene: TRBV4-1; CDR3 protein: CASSQEARGTYEQYF; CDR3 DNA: TGCGCCAGCAGCCAAGAAGCCAGGGGGACCTACGAGCAGTACTTC
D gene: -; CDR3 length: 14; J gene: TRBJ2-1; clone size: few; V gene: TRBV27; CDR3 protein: CATRLHRVYNEQFF; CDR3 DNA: TGTGCCACCAGACTCCATCGAGTATACAATGAGCAGTTCTTC
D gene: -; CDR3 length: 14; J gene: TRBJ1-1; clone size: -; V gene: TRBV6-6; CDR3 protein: CASSRPGVNTEAFF; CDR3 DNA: TGTGCCAGCAGCAGACCGGGGGTGAACACTGAAGCTTTCTTT
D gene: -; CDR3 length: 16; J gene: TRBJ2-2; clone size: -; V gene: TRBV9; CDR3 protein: CASSVGAPANTGELFF; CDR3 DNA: TGTGCCAGCAGCGTAGGGGCGCCCGCGAACACCGGGGAGCTGTTTTTT
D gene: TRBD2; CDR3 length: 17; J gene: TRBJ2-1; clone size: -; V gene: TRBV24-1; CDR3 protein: CATSGRTTSGLDNEQFF; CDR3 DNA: TGTGCCACCAGTGGCCGAACAACTAGCGGGCTGGACAATGAGCAGTTCTTC
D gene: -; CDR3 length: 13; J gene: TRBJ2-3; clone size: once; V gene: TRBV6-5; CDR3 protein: CASSTGSTDTQYF; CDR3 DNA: TGTGCCAGCAGTACAGGGAGCACAGATACGCAGTATTTT
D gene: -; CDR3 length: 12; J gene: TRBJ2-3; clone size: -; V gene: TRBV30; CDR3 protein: CAWSRQGDTQYF; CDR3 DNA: TGTGCCTGGAGCCGACAAGGAGATACGCAGTATTTT
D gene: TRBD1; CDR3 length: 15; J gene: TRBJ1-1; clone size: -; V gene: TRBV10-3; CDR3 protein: CAISEGGQGADEAFF; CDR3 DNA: TGTGCCATCAGTGAAGGGGGACAGGGAGCGGATGAAGCTTTCTTT
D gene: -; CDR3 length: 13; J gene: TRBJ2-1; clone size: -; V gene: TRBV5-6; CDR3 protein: CASSPPHGSEQFF; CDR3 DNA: TGTGCCAGCAGCCCCCCCCATGGGAGTGAGCAGTTCTTC
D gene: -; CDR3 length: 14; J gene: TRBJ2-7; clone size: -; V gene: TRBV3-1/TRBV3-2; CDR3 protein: CASSQDTSSYEQYF; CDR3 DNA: TGTGCCAGCAGCCAAGACACGAGCTCCTACGAGCAGTACTTC
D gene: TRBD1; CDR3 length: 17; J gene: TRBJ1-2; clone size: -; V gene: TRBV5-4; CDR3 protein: CASSSEPGQGVYYGYTF; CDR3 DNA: TGTGCCAGCAGCTCGGAACCGGGACAGGGAGTGTACTATGGCTACACCTTC
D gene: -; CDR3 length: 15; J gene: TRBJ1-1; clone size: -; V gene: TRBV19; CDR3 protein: CASSINNAPGTEAFF; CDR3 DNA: TGTGCCAGTAGTATCAATAACGCTCCGGGGACTGAAGCTTTCTTT
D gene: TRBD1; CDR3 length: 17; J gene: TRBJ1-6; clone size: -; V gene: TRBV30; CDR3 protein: CAWSWVVRDRRRGPLHF; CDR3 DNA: TGTGCCTGGAGTTGGGTGGTCCGGGACAGACGTCGGGGACCCCTCCACTTT
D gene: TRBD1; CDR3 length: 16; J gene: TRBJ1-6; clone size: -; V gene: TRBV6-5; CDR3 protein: CASSYPDTGDNSPLHF; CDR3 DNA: TGTGCCAGCAGTTACCCAGACACAGGGGATAATTCACCCCTCCACTTT
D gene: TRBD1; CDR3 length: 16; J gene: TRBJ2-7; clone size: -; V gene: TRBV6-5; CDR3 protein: CASSYSSGQGFWEQYF; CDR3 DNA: TGTGCCAGCAGTTACTCGAGTGGACAGGGGTTCTGGGAGCAGTACTTC
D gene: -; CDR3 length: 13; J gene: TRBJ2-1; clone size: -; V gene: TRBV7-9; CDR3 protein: CASSPTAYNEQFF; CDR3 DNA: TGTGCCAGCAGCCCGACAGCGTACAATGAGCAGTTCTTC
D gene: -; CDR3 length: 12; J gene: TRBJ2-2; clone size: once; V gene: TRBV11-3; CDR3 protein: CASSRGTGELFF; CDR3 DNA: TGTGCCAGCAGCAGAGGCACCGGGGAGCTGTTTTTT
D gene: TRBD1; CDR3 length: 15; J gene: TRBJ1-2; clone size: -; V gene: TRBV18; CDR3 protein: CASSPLGQGNYGYTF; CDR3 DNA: TGTGCCAGCTCACCCTTAGGACAGGGGAACTATGGCTACACCTTC
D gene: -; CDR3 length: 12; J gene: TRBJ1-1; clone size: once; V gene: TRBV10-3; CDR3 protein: CASRGRSTEAFF; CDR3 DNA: TGTGCCTCCAGGGGTAGGTCCACTGAAGCTTTCTTT
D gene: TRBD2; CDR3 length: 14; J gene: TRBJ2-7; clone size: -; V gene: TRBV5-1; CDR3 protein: CASSLEGLMNEQYF; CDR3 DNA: TGCGCCAGCAGCTTGGAGGGACTAATGAACGAGCAGTACTTC
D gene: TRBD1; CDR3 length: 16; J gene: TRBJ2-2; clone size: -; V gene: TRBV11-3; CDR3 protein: CASSSRTGSGTGELFF; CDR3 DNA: TGTGCCAGCAGCTCGAGGACAGGTTCGGGCACCGGGGAGCTGTTTTTT
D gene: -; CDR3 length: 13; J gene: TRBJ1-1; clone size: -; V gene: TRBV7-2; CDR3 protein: CASSFKRDTEAFF; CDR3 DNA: TGTGCCAGCAGCTTTAAGAGGGACACTGAAGCTTTCTTT
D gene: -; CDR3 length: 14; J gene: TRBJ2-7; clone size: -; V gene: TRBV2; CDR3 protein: CASTKTQGRGEQYF; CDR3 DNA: TGTGCCAGCACCAAGACGCAGGGGAGGGGCGAGCAGTACTTC
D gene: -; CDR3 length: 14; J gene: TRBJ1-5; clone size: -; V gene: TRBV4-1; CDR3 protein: CASSQDYGGQPQHF; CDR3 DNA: TGCGCCAGCAGCCAAGATTACGGAGGGCAGCCCCAGCATTTT
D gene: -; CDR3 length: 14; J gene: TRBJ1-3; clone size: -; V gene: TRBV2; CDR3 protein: CASNEGGTGNTIYF; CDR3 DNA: TGTGCCAGCAACGAAGGGGGTACTGGAAACACCATATATTTT
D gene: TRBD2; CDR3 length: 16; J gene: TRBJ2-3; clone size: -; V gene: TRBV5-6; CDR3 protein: CASSLRAGGLTDTQYF; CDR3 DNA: TGTGCCAGCAGCCTCCGGGCGGGGGGACTCACAGATACGCAGTATTTT
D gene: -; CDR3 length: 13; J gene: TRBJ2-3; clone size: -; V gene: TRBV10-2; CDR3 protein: CASSQQGTDTQYF; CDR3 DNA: TGCGCCAGCAGTCAGCAGGGCACAGATACGCAGTATTTT
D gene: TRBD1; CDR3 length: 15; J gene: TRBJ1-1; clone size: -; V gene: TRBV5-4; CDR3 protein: CASRLQGASGTEAFF; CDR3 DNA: TGTGCCAGCAGGTTGCAGGGGGCGTCGGGCACTGAAGCTTTCTTT
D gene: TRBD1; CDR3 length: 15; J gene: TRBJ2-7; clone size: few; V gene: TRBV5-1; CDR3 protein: CASSLGDRVGYEQYF; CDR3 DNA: TGCGCCAGCAGCTTGGGGGACAGGGTAGGCTACGAGCAGTACTTC
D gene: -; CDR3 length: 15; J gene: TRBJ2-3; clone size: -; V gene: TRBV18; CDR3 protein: CASSPTAGLGNTQYF; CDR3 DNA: TGTGCCAGCTCACCAACGGCAGGGTTAGGAAATACGCAGTATTTT
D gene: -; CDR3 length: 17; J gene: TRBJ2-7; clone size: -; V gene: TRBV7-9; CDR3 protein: CASSLLLSPDTTYEQYF; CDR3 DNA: TGTGCCAGCAGCCTCCTCCTTAGCCCGGACACCACCTACGAGCAGTACTTC
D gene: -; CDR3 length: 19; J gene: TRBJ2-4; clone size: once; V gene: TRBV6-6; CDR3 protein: CASSPPGEYVGVAKNIQYF; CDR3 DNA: TGTGCCAGCAGTCCCCCAGGGGAGTATGTCGGGGTAGCCAAAAACATTCAGTACTTC
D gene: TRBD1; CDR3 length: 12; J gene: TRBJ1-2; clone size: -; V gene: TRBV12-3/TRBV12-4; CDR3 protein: CASSRQGIGYTF; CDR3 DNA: TGTGCCAGCAGTAGACAGGGGATAGGCTACACCTTC
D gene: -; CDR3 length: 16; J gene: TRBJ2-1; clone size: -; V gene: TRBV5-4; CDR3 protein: CASSLRTGPLYNEQFF; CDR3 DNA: TGTGCCAGCAGCTTAAGAACAGGGCCCCTATACAATGAGCAGTTCTTC
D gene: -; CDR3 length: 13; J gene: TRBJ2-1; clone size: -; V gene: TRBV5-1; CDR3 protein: CASSLDRYNEQFF; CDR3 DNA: TGCGCCAGCAGCTTGGACAGGTATAATGAGCAGTTCTTC
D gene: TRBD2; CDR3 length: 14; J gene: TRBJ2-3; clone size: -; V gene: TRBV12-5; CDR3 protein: CASGLLGLADTQYF; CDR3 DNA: TGTGCTAGTGGTTTACTCGGACTAGCAGATACGCAGTATTTT